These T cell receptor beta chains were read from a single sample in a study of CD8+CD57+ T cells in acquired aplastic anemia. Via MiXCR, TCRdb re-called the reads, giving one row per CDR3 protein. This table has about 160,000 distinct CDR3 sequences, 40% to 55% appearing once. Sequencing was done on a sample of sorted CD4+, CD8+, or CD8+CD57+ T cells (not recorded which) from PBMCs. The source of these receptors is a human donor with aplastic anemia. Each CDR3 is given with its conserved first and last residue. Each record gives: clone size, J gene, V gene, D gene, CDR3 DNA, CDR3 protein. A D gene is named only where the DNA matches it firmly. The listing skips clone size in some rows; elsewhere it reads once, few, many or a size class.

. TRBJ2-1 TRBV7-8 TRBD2 TGTGCCAGCAGCTCACAAACTAGCGGGGACTACAATGAGCAGTTCTTC CASSSQTSGDYNEQFF
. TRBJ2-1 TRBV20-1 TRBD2 TGCAGTGCTAGAGATCGGGCTAGCGGAGCCTCCTACAATGAGCAGTTCTTC CSARDRASGASYNEQFF
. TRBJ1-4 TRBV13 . TGTGCCAGCAGCTTAGGGATAGGAGGCGGGTATGAAAAACTGTTTTTT CASSLGIGGGYEKLFF
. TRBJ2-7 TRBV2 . TGTGCCAGCAGTGAACAGGGGGGTGAGCAGTACTTC CASSEQGGEQYF
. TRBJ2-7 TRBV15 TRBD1 TGTGCCACCAGCCCAGGGACAGGCGCCTACGAGCAGTACTTC CATSPGTGAYEQYF
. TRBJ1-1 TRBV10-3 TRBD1 TGTGCCAGCAGTCCCCGCCAGGGGGGGGCGCAGCCTCTTGAAGCTTTCTTT CASSPRQGGAQPLEAFF
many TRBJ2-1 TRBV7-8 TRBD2 TGTGCCAGCAGCTTAGCGCTGGGAGGGCCTAATGAGCAGTTCTTC CASSLALGGPNEQFF
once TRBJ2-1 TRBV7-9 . TGTGCCAGCAGCTCTACAGGGATGGAGCAGTTCTTC CASSSTGMEQFF
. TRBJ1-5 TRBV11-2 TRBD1 TGTGCCAGCAGCTTGCAGGGGGACCTTGGCAATCAGCCCCAGCATTTT CASSLQGDLGNQPQHF
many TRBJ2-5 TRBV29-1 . TGCAGCGTTGAATTGGGGGGCTTAGCGGAGACCCAGTACTTC CSVELGGLAETQYF
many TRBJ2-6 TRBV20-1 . TGCAGTGGAAAGGCGGCTGGGGCCAACGTCCTGACTTTC CSGKAAGANVLTF
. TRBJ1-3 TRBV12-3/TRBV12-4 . TGTGCCAGCACTTCCCAGGGGCTGGGCTCTGGAAACACCATATATTTT CASTSQGLGSGNTIYF
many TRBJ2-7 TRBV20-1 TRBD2 TGCAGTGCTAGTGGTAGCGGGAAGGTCGAGCAGTACTTC CSASGSGKVEQYF
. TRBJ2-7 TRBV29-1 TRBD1 TGCAGCGCCGGGGTCAGGGGGTACGAGCAGTACTTC CSAGVRGYEQYF
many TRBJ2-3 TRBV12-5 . TGTGCTAGTGGTTTGGATTTGGGTACGCAGTATTTT CASGLDLGTQYF
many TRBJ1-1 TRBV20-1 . TGCAGTGCTAGAGATCGAATCCGACCGAACACTGAAGCTTTCTTT CSARDRIRPNTEAFF
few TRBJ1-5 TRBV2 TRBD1 TGTGCCAGCAGTAACGACAGGGGCGGTCAGAAGCCCCAGCATTTT CASSNDRGGQKPQHF
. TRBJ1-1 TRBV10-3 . TGTGCCATCAGTGAGAACGGGCGGCAAGACACTAAAGCTTTCTTT CAISENGRQDTKAFF
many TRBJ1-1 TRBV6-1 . TGTGCCAGCAGTGAAGGGTCGTTGAACACTGAAGCTTTCTTT CASSEGSLNTEAFF
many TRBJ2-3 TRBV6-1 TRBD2 TGTGCCAGCAGTCTCCCTCTAGCGGGAGGGTCGCAGTATTTT CASSLPLAGGSQYF
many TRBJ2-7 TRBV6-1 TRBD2 TGTGCCAGCAGGGTAACTAGCGGGCGATCCTACGAGCAGTACTTC CASRVTSGRSYEQYF
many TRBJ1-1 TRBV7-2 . TGTGCCAGCAGCCCTGCTCGACAGACTGAAGCTTTCTTT CASSPARQTEAFF
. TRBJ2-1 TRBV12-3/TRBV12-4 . TGTGCCAGCAGTTTAGGCAGGGTTGGCTACAATGAGCAGTTCTTC CASSLGRVGYNEQFF
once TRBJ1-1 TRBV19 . TGTGCCAGTAGTATGTCCCAGGGGAGCACTGAAGCTTTCTTT CASSMSQGSTEAFF
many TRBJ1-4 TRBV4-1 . TGCGCCAGCAGTCAAATATGGGGAGGGAGAGAAAAACTGTTTTTT CASSQIWGGREKLFF
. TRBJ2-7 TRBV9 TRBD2 TGTGCCAGCAGCGTAGGGGTAGCGGGAGGAGGGGAGCAGTACTTC CASSVGVAGGGEQYF
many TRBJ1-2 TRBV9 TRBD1 TGTGCCAGCAGCGTGGGGGGACAGTCCTTAAACTATGGCTACACCTTC CASSVGGQSLNYGYTF
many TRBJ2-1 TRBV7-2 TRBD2 TGTGCCAGCAGCTCGACTAGCGGGATCAATGAGCAGTTCTTC CASSSTSGINEQFF
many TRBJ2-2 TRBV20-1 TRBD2 TGCAGTGCTAGAAAGACAGGGGGGGGACTAGCGGGGACCGGGGAGCTGTTTTTT CSARKTGGGLAGTGELFF
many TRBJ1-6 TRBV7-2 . TGTGCCAGCAGCTTAGCCAGTGGAAGCTATAATTCACCCCTCCACTTT CASSLASGSYNSPLHF
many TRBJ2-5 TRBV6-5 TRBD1 TGTGCCAGCAGGACAGGGCCAGAGACCCAGTACTTC CASRTGPETQYF
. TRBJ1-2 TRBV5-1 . TGCGCCAGCAGCTTGGCCGGGCAGGATGGCTACACCTTC CASSLAGQDGYTF
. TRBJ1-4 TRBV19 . TGTGCTAGTAACGAGTCGGCTAATGAAAAACTGTGTTTT CASNESANEKLCF
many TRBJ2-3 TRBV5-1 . TGCGCCAGCAGCGTTGTAGACTTAACAGATACGCAGTATTTT CASSVVDLTDTQYF
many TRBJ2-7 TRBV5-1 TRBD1 TGCGCCAGCAGCCCGGCCGGGACAGGGAGGTACGAGCAGTACTTC CASSPAGTGRYEQYF
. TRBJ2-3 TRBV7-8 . TGTGCCAGCAGCCTTATCCACTATGGGGAGATTAATAAGCCTAGCACAGATACGCAGTATTTT CASSLIHYGEINKPSTDTQYF
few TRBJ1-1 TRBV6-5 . TGTGCCAGCACAGGATCTCCTGGACAGCCCACCACTGAAGCTTTCTTT CASTGSPGQPTTEAFF
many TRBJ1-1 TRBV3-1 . TGTGCCAGCAGCCAAGAGGGTCTCGGTGAAGCTTTCTTT CASSQEGLGEAFF
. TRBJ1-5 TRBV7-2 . TGTGCCAGCAGCCAAGTAGGTGGGGATCAGCCCCAGCATTTT CASSQVGGDQPQHF
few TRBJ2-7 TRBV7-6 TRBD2 TGTGCCAGCAGCTTCGGACTAGCGGGAGTAGGCGGGGAGCAGTACTTC CASSFGLAGVGGEQYF
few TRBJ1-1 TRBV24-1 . TGTGCCACCAGTGAAGGGAGGGGCACTGAAGCTTTCTTT CATSEGRGTEAFF
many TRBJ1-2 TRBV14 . TGTGCCAGCAGCCCGGCCGGGGCGAACTATGGCTACACCTTC CASSPAGANYGYTF
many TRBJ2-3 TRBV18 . TGTGCCAGCTCCCTTAGCGGCACAGATACGCAGTATTTT CASSLSGTDTQYF
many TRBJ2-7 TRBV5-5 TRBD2 TGTGCCAGCAGCTGGGGACTAGCGGGAGGGGGGTCCTACGAGCAGTACTTC CASSWGLAGGGSYEQYF
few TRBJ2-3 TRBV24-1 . TGTGCCACCACCTCCGTCGAAGAAGAGGCGCAGTATTTT CATTSVEEEAQYF
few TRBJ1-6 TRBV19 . TGTGCCAGTAGTATCGGGATCTACCCTTCACCCCTCCACTTT CASSIGIYPSPLHF
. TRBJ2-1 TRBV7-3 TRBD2 TGTGCCAGCAGCTCATCGGCTAGCGGGGGATACAATGAGCAGTTCTTC CASSSSASGGYNEQFF
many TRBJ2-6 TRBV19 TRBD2 TGTGCCAGTACTAATCGGACTAGCGGGAGCTCTGGGGCCAACGTCCTGACTTTC CASTNRTSGSSGANVLTF